The T cell receptor beta chain described here comes from a study of cytomegalovirus exposure and HLA in healthy donors. Study-wide points: The authors reported that TCR beta sequences could predict HLA-A and HLA-B alleles. These predictions were accurate for most subjects in the first cohort. Researchers reported from a later analysis that most CMV-associated TCR beta chains appeared HLA-restricted.

Unmatched junction bases numbered 6, after V lost 8 bases and J lost 0 bases. Germline V gene sequence: CDR1 MDHEN, CDR2 SYDVKM. The CDR3 contains 15 residues. Note on this clone: Its specificity is unknown.

Primers included in the PCR were 60 Vbeta and 13 Jbeta primers. Profiling relied on immunoSEQ multiplex PCR, and the TCRdb table lists in-frame clones only, not all of them. The sample contains 150,000 to 170,000 clones, about 80% of which appear only once. The sequenced sample consisted of PBMCs. The chain recombines TRBV28 with TRBJ1-2; 10 positions agree with TRBD1. This sequence was found in a man between 25 and 39 years old in good health and CMV-seropositive. CDR3 sequence reads: CASLQGQGANYGYTF. CDR3 nucleotides: TGTGCCAGCCTGCAAGGACAGGGGGCTAACTATGGCTACACCTTC.